These 5 T cell receptor beta chains share one sample of origin, sequenced in a study of PD-1 blockade in classical Hodgkin lymphoma (dated by TCRdb to the early 2020s). The method was the immunoSEQ multiplex PCR assay. TCRdb took over this immuneACCESS table, retaining in-frame rearrangements with V and J assigned. Such tables are incomplete; in checked studies, under half of the missing clones stem from an unresolved V gene, and the remainder is unexplained. Recorded for this sample are roughly 52,000 clones; approximately 89% of them occurred a single time. The ten largest clones add up to approximately 6.9% of the sample. Read against the paper, the sample's time point label means: cycle 4 day 1 (C4D1), after more than five weeks of nivolumab. Every trial patient had relapsed after autologous stem cell transplantation, and cohorts A, B and C differed in prior brentuximab vedotin exposure. The sequencing here drew on peripheral blood mononuclear cells (PBMCs), taken before the fourth cycle of nivolumab. These receptors were collected from a human donor with classical Hodgkin lymphoma.

The CDR3 nucleotides read TGTGCCAGTAGTATCCTCGGACAGGGGCGGATGGATTCTGAAGCTTTCTTT. Protein sequence: CASSILGQGRMDSEAFF. The chain joins TRBV19 to TRBJ1-1; 9 positions agree with TRBD1. The CDR3 totals 17 residues. Unmatched junction bases numbered 14, after V lost 3 bases and J lost 6 bases. From germline, CDR1 is LNHDA and CDR2 SQIVND (reference sequence).

V usage is TRBV28 and J usage is TRBJ2-5; 9 nucleotides match TRBD2. The CDR3 length is 15 residues. CDR1 and CDR2 (germline): MDHEN, SYDVKM. J lost 2 bases, V lost 6 bases, and 7 bases had no gene match. CDR3 loop: CASRASGDLQETQYF. In DNA, the CDR3 is TGTGCCAGCAGGGCTAGCGGGGACCTACAAGAGACCCAGTACTTC. The variable domain in full, with the rest retrieved from reference TRBV28 and TRBJ2-5, is DVKVTQSSRYLVKRTGEKVFLECVQDMDHENMFWYRQDPGLGLRLIYFSYDVKMKEKGDIPEGYSVSREKKERFSLILESASTNQTSMYLCASRASGDLQETQYFGPGTRLLVL.

As to this clone: Distinct nucleotide sequences in the sample also encode this CDR3. The chain couples TRBV10-3 to TRBJ1-2, with D hard to call. Trimming removed 3 bases at V and 1 base at J, with 6 bases between. The CDR3 contains 13 residues. Germline V gene lookup returns CDR1 ENHRY and CDR2 SYGVKD. The CDR3 protein is CAISESGNYGYTF. Here the CDR3 DNA reads TGTGCCATCAGTGAATCGGGTAACTATGGCTACACCTTC.

Only one count was recorded for this clone. The CDR3 DNA sequence: TGTGCCATCAGTGAAAGAAACTCCTACGAGCAGTACTTC. This codes for CAISERNSYEQYF. The rearrangement uses TRBV10-3 and TRBJ2-7; D is unclear. Germline lookup yields CDR1 ENHRY and CDR2 SYGVKD. The V end was cut by 3 bases, the J end by 0 bases, with 6 bases between. The CDR3 totals 13 residues.

The CDR3 nucleotides are TGTGCCACCAGCAGAGATTTTGATACGCAGTATTTT. This encodes CATSRDFDTQYF. V gene TRBV15 combines with J gene TRBJ2-3; unclear D gene. Looked up from germline, CDR1 is LNHNV and CDR2 is YYDKDF (reference sequence). V lost 0 bases, J lost 6 bases, and 4 bases lay in between. CDR3 length equals 12 residues.